Listed below are T cell receptor beta chains from one sample, sequenced in a study of blood T cell repertoires in COVID-19. The method was immunoSEQ multiplex PCR; TCRdb's version includes in-frame clones alone and lacks a portion of them. The data show roughly 400,000 clones, 85% to 90% seen once. Source material: PBMCs or T cells enriched from blood (not recorded which). The receptors here all came from a woman in her fifties or sixties who had recovered from COVID-19. Each CDR3 is given with its conserved first and last residue. A D gene is named only where the DNA matches it firmly. Expanded clones get a size class; other rows say once, few or many, or leave the size out.

clone_size j_call d_call v_call cdr3_aa cdr3_nt
NA TRBJ1-2 TRBD1 TRBV28 CASRQGMKDSHGYTF TGTGCCAGCAGACAGGGGATGAAGGACAGTCATGGCTACACCTTC
few TRBJ2-5 NA TRBV6-2/TRBV6-3 CASSRGVAPYQETQYF TGTGCCAGCAGTCGCGGGGTAGCTCCGTACCAAGAGACCCAGTACTTC
NA TRBJ1-5 TRBD1 TRBV7-9 CASSLEWTGGLGSQHF TGTGCCAGCAGCTTAGAATGGACAGGGGGCTTAGGGTCCCAGCATTTT
NA TRBJ2-7 TRBD1 TRBV11-2 CASSTREGRGLYEQYF TGTGCCAGCAGCACTAGAGAGGGTAGGGGGCTATACGAGCAGTACTTC
once TRBJ1-4 NA TRBV7-9 CASSPYRDSGEKLFF TGTGCCAGCAGTCCATACCGGGACTCGGGCGAAAAACTGTTTTTT
NA TRBJ1-2 TRBD1 TRBV6-1 CASSEGGRGAGNYGYTF TGTGCCAGCAGTGAAGGTGGCAGGGGGGCAGGAAACTATGGCTACACCTTC
NA TRBJ1-3 TRBD1 TRBV3-1/TRBV3-2 CASSQAGTVTGNTIYF TGTGCCAGCAGCCAAGCTGGGACAGTCACTGGAAACACCATATATTTT
once TRBJ2-2 NA TRBV28 CASSLPLTEPTGELFF TGTGCCAGCAGCTTGCCCCTGACAGAGCCAACCGGGGAGCTGTTTTTT
few TRBJ1-1 NA TRBV20-1 CSAPSSTEAFF TGCAGTGCCCCCTCTTCCACTGAAGCTTTCTTT
NA TRBJ1-2 TRBD1 TRBV23-1 CASSPTGTGVFNYGYTF TGCGCCAGCAGTCCAACGGGGACAGGGGTATTTAACTATGGCTACACCTTC
NA TRBJ2-1 NA TRBV11-3 CASSLGGSEQFF TGTGCCAGCAGCTTAGGCGGTAGTGAGCAGTTCTTC
NA TRBJ2-7 TRBD2 TRBV9 CASSVGGTGGYEQYF TGTGCCAGCAGCGTAGGTGGCACGGGAGGCTACGAGCAGTACTTC
once TRBJ2-1 NA TRBV4-1 CASSQGRAGSSYNEQFF TGCGCCAGCAGCCAAGGTCGGGCAGGGTCCTCTTACAATGAGCAGTTCTTC
NA TRBJ2-1 NA TRBV29-1 CSVVSEGNEQFF TGCAGCGTTGTAAGTGAGGGCAATGAGCAGTTCTTC
NA TRBJ2-7 TRBD1 TRBV5-1 CASSGGTGAYEQYF TGCGCCAGCAGCGGGGGGACAGGGGCCTACGAGCAGTACTTC
NA TRBJ2-1 TRBD1 TRBV7-8 CASNPGQSSYNEQFF TGTGCCAGCAACCCGGGACAGAGCTCCTACAATGAGCAGTTCTTC
NA TRBJ1-1 NA TRBV19 CASSIEGGHTEAFF TGTGCCAGTAGTATAGAAGGGGGACATACTGAAGCTTTCTTT
NA TRBJ1-3 NA TRBV28 CASSLNPRNTIYF TGTGCCAGCAGTTTGAATCCTAGAAACACCATATATTTT
NA TRBJ2-7 TRBD2 TRBV27 CASSRTGGSHEQYF TGTGCCAGCAGCCGCACCGGGGGGTCCCACGAGCAGTACTTC
NA TRBJ1-4 NA TRBV2 CASRLEATNEKLFF TGTGCCAGCAGGTTAGAAGCAACTAATGAAAAACTGTTTTTT
NA TRBJ2-3 NA TRBV3-1/TRBV3-2 CASSLLGDTQYF TGTGCCAGCAGTCTACTAGGAGATACGCAGTATTTT
NA TRBJ2-2 TRBD2 TRBV2 CASSGTSGNTGELFF TGTGCCAGCAGCGGGACTAGCGGAAACACCGGGGAGCTGTTTTTT
NA TRBJ1-6 NA TRBV10-3 CAISLGDTQSPLHF TGTGCCATCAGTCTCGGGGACACCCAGTCACCCCTCCACTTT
NA TRBJ1-2 NA TRBV27 CASSLVGGLDYGYTF TGTGCCAGCAGTTTAGTCGGGGGTCTCGACTATGGCTACACCTTC
NA TRBJ1-1 NA TRBV10-2 CASTLGQNTEAFF TGCGCCAGCACCCTCGGACAGAACACTGAAGCTTTCTTT
NA TRBJ1-4 NA TRBV7-8 CASSREGGTNEKLFF TGTGCCAGCAGCAGGGAGGGGGGGACTAATGAAAAACTGTTTTTT
NA TRBJ2-3 NA TRBV7-2 CASSPREGRALGTQYF TGTGCCAGCAGCCCCAGGGAAGGCCGTGCCCTCGGTACGCAGTATTTT
once TRBJ2-5 TRBD2 TRBV7-2 CASSLAPLAGGQETQYF TGTGCCAGCAGCTTAGCGCCCCTGGCGGGGGGCCAAGAGACCCAGTACTTC
NA TRBJ1-1 NA TRBV10-3 CAIRVGQTDTEAFF TGTGCCATCAGGGTCGGACAGACCGACACTGAAGCTTTCTTT
NA TRBJ2-2 NA TRBV9 CASSVGWGPNTGELFF TGTGCCAGCAGCGTAGGGTGGGGCCCGAACACCGGGGAGCTGTTTTTT
NA TRBJ1-5 NA TRBV28 CASSLPGIDNQPQHF TGTGCCAGCAGTTTACCAGGGATTGACAATCAGCCCCAGCATTTT
once TRBJ2-4 TRBD1 TRBV4-1 CASSQSAGRGRIQGIQYF TGCGCCAGCAGCCAAAGTGCGGGCAGGGGGCGGATCCAGGGCATTCAGTACTTC
NA TRBJ1-2 NA TRBV19 CASSGPGYGYTF TGTGCCAGTAGTGGACCGGGATATGGCTACACCTTC
once TRBJ2-2 NA TRBV7-2 CASSSRLGGNTGELFF TGTGCCAGCAGCTCCCGCCTGGGGGGGAACACCGGGGAGCTGTTTTTT
NA TRBJ2-2 NA TRBV12-3/TRBV12-4 CASSFRNTGELFF TGTGCCAGCAGTTTTCGGAACACCGGGGAGCTGTTTTTT
NA TRBJ2-1 TRBD2 TRBV7-2 CASSRLAGGPYNEQFF TGTGCCAGCAGCCGTTTAGCGGGGGGCCCTTACAATGAGCAGTTCTTC
NA TRBJ2-3 TRBD1 TRBV6-6 CAGSGTGGTDTQYF TGTGCCGGATCCGGGACAGGGGGCACAGATACGCAGTATTTT
NA TRBJ1-2 NA TRBV12-3/TRBV12-4 CASSPLDSSGYTF TGTGCCAGCAGTCCCCTGGACAGTTCTGGCTACACCTTC
NA TRBJ2-5 TRBD2 TRBV7-2 CASSHLGLAGGQSGETQYF TGTGCCAGCAGCCACTTGGGACTAGCGGGCGGCCAATCTGGGGAGACCCAGTACTTC
NA TRBJ1-6 TRBD1 TRBV19 CASSGRQGGNSPLHF TGTGCCAGTAGTGGGCGACAGGGGGGAAATTCACCCCTCCACTTT
NA TRBJ2-7 TRBD1 TRBV29-1 CSVADRGQSTYEQYF TGCAGCGTTGCAGACAGGGGGCAATCTACCTACGAGCAGTACTTC
NA TRBJ2-3 TRBD2 TRBV5-1 CASSRILAGDSGDTQYF TGCGCCAGCAGCCGCATATTAGCGGGGGATTCCGGAGATACGCAGTATTTT
NA TRBJ2-7 NA TRBV2 CASSEGLTTYAQYF TGTGCCAGCAGTGAAGGCCTTACCACCTACGCGCAGTACTTC